This TCR beta chain comes out of a study of cytomegalovirus exposure and HLA in healthy donors (dated 2017 in TCRdb). Context from the whole study: An earlier analysis of several hundred of the donors reported roughly 300 Gb of sequence data and around 110 million unique TCR beta sequences obtained from some 170 million T cells. Of the approximately 400 genotyped donors, around 81% fell in the genetic ancestry cluster associated with self-reported Caucasian donors. Alongside the repertoire data, information on donor age, sex, ethnicity and CMV serostatus was compiled. A separate validation cohort of about 110 different subjects was used in addition to the roughly 670-subject first cohort. The study used immunosequencing to profile the T cell repertoires of 670 or so subjects and linked those repertoires to cytomegalovirus serostatus. HLA typing included class I and class II loci at four-digit resolution. The study was designed to test whether signatures of past pathogen exposure could be identified by cataloging public T cell receptors. An earlier analysis of approximately 630 of the donors applied high-throughput TCR beta sequencing to assess whether each TCR beta V gene segment acted as functional or pseudogenic. Approximately 300 gigabases of sequencing data and 70 million to 100 million unique TCR sequences made up an early release that covered around 640 HLA-typed donors. Genome-wide SNP genotypes for about 60% of the roughly 670 donors were used in a later genetic analysis, which treated that subset as a discovery cohort. Across 300 to 400 genotyped donors of the cohort, an average of about 240,000 unique TCR beta nucleotide sequences per donor were sequenced, and roughly a sixth of those sequences were non-productive. Several DR-DQ haplotypes were handled as single units for association and clustering because linkage in the cohort was strong. The number of typed donors differed by locus: roughly 620-640 for A, B, C, DRB1 and DQB1; some 500 for DQA1; some 610 for DPA1; and 400 to 480 for DPB1. To predict cytomegalovirus infection status, the study brought together high-throughput TCR immunosequencing, statistical association of individual TCRs with disease status, and machine learning. A later analysis re-examined previously published TCR beta repertoires from roughly 720 donors and added high-resolution HLA genotyping to investigate patterns of TCR occurrence. The later analysis used no new phenotypic data to find candidate immune exposures, relying instead on TCR beta sequences and their occurrence across donors. All discovery cohort repertoires had been generated on a single sequencing platform. General study outcomes and caveats: In both the original and validation cohorts, the classifier was reported to diagnose cytomegalovirus status with high specificity and sensitivity. In a later genetic analysis, a missense DCLRE1C variant was associated with V-gene and J-gene trimming of TCR beta chains, and the association was replicated in an independent cohort. In a later analysis, the rate of TCR association differed among HLA loci, with DRB1 alleles having the most associated TCRs and HLA-C alleles having the fewest. Specific HLA alleles were associated with 16,951 TCR beta sequences at a false discovery rate of 0.05 in a later analysis. According to a later analysis, most CMV-associated TCR beta chains appeared to be HLA-restricted, and the HLA associations seemed to be driven largely by CMV exposure. In this cohort, only TCR beta chains were sequenced, and detectable features were limited by the absence of alpha or paired-chain data. In a later analysis, HLA-associated TCR beta chains were found to be more clonally expanded and to have lower generation probabilities than equally common non-associated chains. When HLA alleles, especially DR and DQ, strongly co-occurred, attributing TCR associations to individual alleles was difficult. An earlier analysis of some 590 of the donors showed that most TCR beta V segments appeared in productive rearrangements either about 90% or about 30% of the time, which broadly matched IMGT annotations. Most TCR sequences were seen in very few donors, while some public TCRs were found in many individuals. Because counts were too low, approximately 18 rarely observed V segments, including chromosome 9 orphons, were excluded from the earlier analysis of 587 of the donors. Because the 87-base-pair reads could not distinguish some IMGT-functional V segments, including TRBV6-2 and TRBV6-3, those segments were excluded. For the cohort, immune exposure information was limited to CMV serostatus. A further reported finding was that TCR beta sequences accurately predicted the HLA-A and HLA-B alleles for most subjects in the first cohort. Correlated functional status among segregating V segments might be attributable to linkage disequilibrium, but an unknown experimental factor could not be ruled out. A cluster of highly shared sequence variants was judged likely to be a technical artifact of the sequencing pipeline. A total of roughly 160 TCR beta chains were listed by the study as associated with cytomegalovirus. According to the authors, the approach could potentially be generalized to other disease states and immunological phenotypes. In vitro tests confirmed that a few of the cytomegalovirus-associated TCR beta chains recognize cytomegalovirus antigens. Sequencing depth was assumed to be roughly uniform across donors in the presence/absence analyses, though that assumption may not hold. Because HLA typing was missing for some donors at each locus, association tests included only the typed subset. According to a later analysis, parvovirus B19, influenza, CMV and Epstein-Barr virus appeared linked to several top co-occurrence clusters. A later genetic analysis reported fewer N-insertions in productive TCRs among donors in an Asian-associated ancestry cluster than the roughly 700-donor mean.

The library was produced with the immunoSEQ multiplex PCR assay. For the multiplex PCR, a mixture combining 60 forward primers for TCR Vbeta segments and 13 reverse primers for TCR Jbeta segments was used. Amplification of the CDR3 region of rearranged TCR beta genes was performed with a multiplex PCR assay on genomic DNA. On the Illumina HiSeq System, the amplified TCR beta libraries were sequenced as 87-base-pair reads. The paper's data handling went like this. Across the 600 to 700 repertoires, a later analysis counted tens of millions of unique TCR beta chains, 9.5 million to 13 million of which were shared by at least two donors. To remove PCR and sequencing errors, raw reads were error-corrected and collapsed into unique sequences using a nearest-neighbor algorithm that merged closely related sequences. Alignment of CDR3 sequences to IMGT reference sequences was used to assign V, D and J gene segments. For a sequence to be retained, a match of at least six nucleotides to both a V gene segment and a J gene segment was required. A rearrangement was called productive if the CDR3 had no stop codons and remained in frame with V and J, and every other rearrangement was called non-productive. Following IMGT convention, CDR3 was defined as the stretch from the second conserved V-encoded cysteine up to the conserved J-encoded phenylalanine. Sequences without an unambiguous match to a single V gene segment were excluded from the earlier analysis of over 500 of the donors. In an earlier analysis of 587 of the donors, V segments were called functional above 56.7% productive rearrangements and were called segregating when the between-donor standard deviation exceeded 5%. A statistical classification framework was developed to diagnose cytomegalovirus status using the catalog of TCR beta chain sequences. A later analysis assigned V and J genes by comparing TCR nucleotide sequences with IMGT/GENE-DB human TR gene sequences. The TCRdist pipeline was used in a later analysis to assign CDR3 sequences and most-parsimonious VDJ recombination scenarios. In a later analysis, every TCR beta chain was defined by the combination of its CDR3 amino acid sequence and its V-gene family, and reads without a unique V-gene family were dropped. To address suspected cross-contamination and a sequencing artifact, a later analysis removed 450 to 700 highly shared, low-generation-probability nucleotide sequences. In a later analysis, a clonal expansion index for each public chain was calculated from normalized within-repertoire ranks of inferred template counts. Generation probabilities in a later analysis came from a VDJ recombination model fitted to out-of-frame rearrangements, and those results were checked against IGoR. In a later analysis, hypergeometric tests were used to score TCR-TCR, TCR-HLA and TCR-CMV co-occurrence, with a repertoire-size bias correction applied to TCR pairs. A later analysis estimated false discovery rates by permuting HLA or CMV assignments 20 times. In a later analysis, co-occurring TCRs were grouped with DBSCAN, and TCRdist sequence similarity was added when clustering was performed within HLA-allele-positive subsets. For co-occurrence clustering, repertoires with fewer than 30,000 or more than 120,000 public chains were excluded, along with about five repertoires with anomalous nucleotide sharing. In TCRdb, the immuneACCESS table is reduced to in-frame sequences with V and J assigned. These tables do not hold every clone; where another copy was compared, an unresolved V gene accounts for under half, and the others remain unexplained. That table is the source of V, J and clone size, and D and trimming were worked out from the DNA. For this sample there are 76,000 or so clones; roughly 73% appear just once. The biggest ten clones account for 16% of the sample.

The sample holds one count of this clone. There is no known antigen for this receptor. The input lacks base qualities; no much larger clone sits a single base away. The cohort consisted of 600 to 750 healthy bone marrow donors. Cohort members were all nominally healthy when sampled, although unrecorded immune exposures were likely present. The donor tested CMV seropositive and was one of the 289 seropositive cohort members. Every donor gave a peripheral blood sample, and the peripheral blood mononuclear cells from that sample were used for TCR beta sequencing. The Qiagen DNeasy Blood Extraction Kit was used to extract genomic DNA from the blood cell samples. The germline V gene provides CDR1 SGHAT and CDR2 FQNNGV. V trim: 6 bases; J trim: 6 bases; unmatched bases: 11. Reading from cysteine to phenylalanine, the CDR3 counts 15 amino acids. This entry keeps only the CDR3 DNA: 45 bases, framed from base 1.

The TCR originated in a woman in her thirties or forties in good health and CMV-seropositive. This chain joins TRBV11-2 to TRBJ1-1; TRBD1 agrees with 9 junctional bases. The sequencing input was PBMCs. The nucleotides are TGTGCCAGCAGACCACGACAGGGGGGAAGTGCTGAAGCTTTCTTT. Its coded protein is CASRPRQGGSAEAFF.